A single sample is the source of the 17 T cell receptor beta chains below, sequenced in a study of tumor and adjacent non-tumor tissue in lung cancer. No cell sorting was done before RNA was extracted from the tissue. A modified ARM-PCR protocol with three rounds of nested PCR amplified TCRbeta. Via MiXCR, TCRdb re-called the multiplex PCR reads, giving one row per CDR3 protein. The sample consists of 100,000 to 120,000 distinct CDR3 sequences, approximately 87% of them appearing once. The specimen was lung tumor tissue. These TCRs come from a man in his 70s with non-small cell lung cancer.

Remarks on this clonotype: An end of the junction does not agree with germline; a read error may underlie this. The J gene is TRBJ1-6, the V gene TRBV11-2; no reliable D call. This CDR3 contains 15 residues. Germline-derived CDR1 and CDR2 are SGHAT and FQNNGV. CDR3 in DNA: TGTCCCAGCAGTTCCCAAAGCTCCTATGATTCACCCCTCCGCTTT. Its translation: CPSSSQSSYDSPLRF.

The chain combines TRBV4-2 with TRBJ2-3; D uncertain. This CDR3 is built from 15 residues. V was shortened by 7 bases and J by 2 bases, with 16 bases between the two germline ends. CDR1 LGHNA and CDR2 YNFKEQ come from the germline V gene. The CDR3 nucleotides read TGTGCCAGCATACAAGATCGCCGAACCACAGATACGCAGTATTTT. It codes for CASIQDRRTTDTQYF.

A note on this clonotype: Its ends do not fully match the called genes, so a read error is possible. The chain couples TRBV11-3 to TRBJ1-1; 7 bases agree with TRBD1. CDR3 size: 16 residues. In germline, CDR1 is SGHNT, CDR2 YENEEA. The CDR3 DNA is TGTGCTAGCAGCTTAAAGACAGGGTGGCTGAATACTGAAGCTTTCTTT. Protein product: CASSLKTGWLNTEAFF. The full variable domain, rest sourced from reference TRBV11-3 and TRBJ1-1, is EAGVVQSPRYKIIEKKQPVAFWCNPISGHNTLYWYLQNLGQGPELLIRYENEEAVDDSQLPKDRFSAERLKGVDSTLKIQPAELGDSAVYLCASSLKTGWLNTEAFFGQGTRLTVV.

This chain links TRBV11-2 with TRBJ1-1; 7 nucleotides match TRBD1. This CDR3 has 18 amino acids. The germline V gene encodes CDR1 SGHAT and CDR2 FQNNGV. With V trimmed by 6 bases and J by 1 base, 17 bases remained unmatched. CDR3 bases: TGTGCCAGCAGTCGAGGGGGCGCAGGCCCTCGGGGGAACACTGAAGCTTTCTTT. The encoded protein is CASSRGGAGPRGNTEAFF.

This clonotype has just one count. The CDR3 sequence: CASWSTSGSTYKRYF. CDR3 sequence (DNA): TGTGCCAGCTGGTCGACTAGCGGGAGTACCTACAAGCGGTACTTC. This sequence joins TRBV6-2 or TRBV6-3 and TRBJ2-7, with TRBD2 matching 12 bases. This CDR3 region has 15 residues. Germline trimming cut 8 bases from V and 12 bases from J; bases unmatched to any gene: 17. Germline-derived CDR1 and CDR2 are MNHEY and SVGEGT.

This clonotype was observed once. The CDR3 end shows no conserved phenylalanine or tryptophan, and so a read error is likely. The chain has TRBV6-2 or TRBV6-3 and TRBJ1-1; the D is unclear. Germline CDR1 is MNHEY and CDR2 is SVGEGT. The CDR3 runs to 15 residues. Trimming left V 8 bases short and J 8 bases short, with 24 bases between. The CDR3 loop reads CASRPFVVQRREAFL. In DNA, the CDR3 is TGTGCCAGCCGACCTTTTGTGGTACAGAGAAGAGAAGCTTTCTTA.

A word on this clonotype: One end of the junction fails to match germline, which may point to a read error. The J gene is TRBJ2-2, the V gene TRBV20-1, with D possibly matching TRBD2 (7 bases). Germline V gene lookup returns CDR1 DFQATT and CDR2 SNEGSKA (reference sequence). CDR3 size: 16 residues. This CDR3 reads CSARDQCGGNTGELFF. The CDR3 DNA sequence: TGTAGTGCTAGAGATCAATGCGGGGGCAACACCGGGGAGCTGTTTTTT.

Comments on this clonotype: An end of the junction does not agree with germline; a read error may underlie this. The chain couples TRBV11-2 to TRBJ2-7; the D is unclear. The CDR3 has 13 residues. From germline, CDR1 is SGHAT and CDR2 FQNNGV. The DNA for the CDR3 is TGTGTCAGCAGCCAATGGTCCGATCGCGAGCAGTACTTC. Translated, it gives CVSSQWSDREQYF.

V gene TRBV4-3 combines with J gene TRBJ2-7, with TRBD2 matching 12 bases. Germline CDR1 reads LGHNA; CDR2 reads YSLEER. Trimming removed 1 base from V and 0 bases from J; junction bases left unmatched: 16. This CDR3 comprises 21 residues. CDR3 DNA: TGCGCCAGCAGCCAAGCCCGTAACTCAAATGCACTAGCGGGAGGCTCCTACGAGCAGTACTTC. Translated: CASSQARNSNALAGGSYEQYF.

This clonotype came up many times. V usage is TRBV10-3 and J usage is TRBJ1-1; D not certain. Germline lookup yields CDR1 ENHRY and CDR2 SYGVKD. The length of the CDR3 is 15 residues. The V end was cut by 3 bases, the J end by 0 bases, with 11 bases between. This chain's CDR3 is CAISDSRVMNTEAFF. In nucleotides, the CDR3 is TGTGCCATCAGTGATAGTAGGGTAATGAACACTGAAGCTTTCTTT.

On this clonotype: The germline gene is not matched at one end of the junction; a read error may be the cause. The chain joins TRBV20-1 to TRBJ1-1; D possibly corresponds to TRBD1 (6 bases). CDR1 is DFQATT and CDR2 is SNEGSKA in the germline V gene (reference sequence). There are 13 residues in the CDR3. The DNA for the CDR3 is TGCAGTGCTAGAGTCACAGGGTACACTGAAGCTCTCTTT. Translation gives CSARVTGYTEALF.

Comments on this clonotype: This may arise from a read error, as a much more abundant clone is one base away. Likely a read error: the CDR3 ends without its conserved phenylalanine or tryptophan. The chain joins TRBV20-1 to TRBJ1-5, with a tentative D call TRBD1 (6 bases). V lost 3 bases to trimming and J lost 2 bases, with 11 bases between them. Germline V lookup: CDR1 DFQATT, CDR2 SNEGSKA (reference sequence). The CDR3 consists of 14 residues. The CDR3 region has the DNA TGCAGTGCTAGCAAGGGGGGGGGCAATCAGCCCCAGCATTTA. As protein: CSASKGGGNQPQHL.

With regard to this clonotype: This is likely a read error, given that the CDR3 carries no conserved phenylalanine or tryptophan at its end. The chain recombines TRBV6-2 or TRBV6-3 with TRBJ2-2; 8 bases map to TRBD1. V lost 3 bases, J lost 3 bases, and 6 bases stayed unmatched. The CDR3 sequence is 16 residues long. Germline V gives CDR1 MNHEY, CDR2 SVGEGT. The CDR3 region has the DNA TGTGCCAGCAGTTATGGACAGGGTACAGACACCGGGGAGCTGTTTTTG. Translating gives CASSYGQGTDTGELFL.

A word on this clonotype: The germline gene is not matched at one end of the junction; a read error may be the cause. The chain recombines TRBV11-2 with TRBJ2-7, with TRBD2 as a possible D gene (6 bases). The CDR3 extends over 14 amino acids. Germline V lookup: CDR1 SGHAT, CDR2 FQNNGV. This CDR3 reads CACSLVAGTYEQFF. For the CDR3, the DNA is TGTGCCTGCAGCTTAGTTGCGGGGACCTACGAGCAATTCTTC. Looking up the rest from reference TRBV11-2 and TRBJ2-7 gives the full variable domain: EAGVAQSPRYKIIEKRQSVAFWCNPISGHATLYWYQQILGQGPKLLIQFQNNGVVDDSQLPKDRFSAERLKGVDSTLKIQPAKLEDSAVYLCACSLVAGTYEQFFGPGTRLTVT.

J is TRBJ2-1 and V is TRBV6-5; possible D gene TRBD2, 7 bases. Deletions cut 2 bases from V and 16 bases from J, with 27 bases between. This CDR3 comprises 16 residues. Germline V gene sequence: CDR1 MNHEY, CDR2 SVGAGI. In nucleotides, the CDR3 is TGTGCCAGCAGTTACGTCGGCGGGAGAAGGGACAATGGGCAATTCTTC. Its protein is CASSYVGGRRDNGQFF.

CDR3 protein: CASSPGLGNIIERFF. In DNA form, the CDR3 reads TGTGCCAGCAGTCCGGGACTAGGCAATATCATTGAGCGTTTCTTC. This chain connects TRBV6-2 or TRBV6-3 to TRBJ2-1; TRBD2 aligns across 8 bases. Germline V CDR1 and CDR2: MNHEY, SVGEGT. After removal of 5 bases from V and 16 bases from J, the junction contained 19 bases not matched to a gene. The CDR3 runs 15 residues.

As regards this clonotype: At one end, the junction sequence differs from germline, possibly due to a read error. This chain uses TRBV12-3 or TRBV12-4 with TRBJ2-5; 13 bases agree with TRBD2. The CDR3 totals 15 residues. The chain's CDR3 is CASRGLAGVVETQYF. In DNA, the CDR3 is TGTGCCAGCAGAGGACTAGCGGGAGTGGTGGAGACACAGTATTTC.